The clone carrying this TCR beta chain was observed once. Its antigen is not known. Its ends do not fully match the called genes, so a read error is possible. A second about 6 to 12 cycle PCR used barcoded and J-beta primers. TCRdb redid the calling of the 5' RACE reads with MiXCR, one entry per CDR3 protein. This sample yields about 1,500,000 distinct CDR3 sequences, of which under 30% are seen a single time; about 8% belongs to the top ten. The record originates from a study of blood T cells in healthy people across ages. Germline V lookup: CDR1 SGHAT, CDR2 FQNNGV. The CDR3 runs 16 residues. Study results and caveats: PBMCs that were unsorted prevented a conclusive naive versus antigen-experienced comparison.

The sequenced material came from blood. The chain carries TRBV11-2 and TRBJ2-7; 10 positions agree with TRBD2. The clonotype was recovered from a woman aged 25-40 years in good health. CDR3 protein: CASSLVGSGGPYERYF. The CDR3 DNA is TGTGCCAGCAGCTTAGTCGGTAGCGGGGGGCCCTACGAGCGGTACTTC.